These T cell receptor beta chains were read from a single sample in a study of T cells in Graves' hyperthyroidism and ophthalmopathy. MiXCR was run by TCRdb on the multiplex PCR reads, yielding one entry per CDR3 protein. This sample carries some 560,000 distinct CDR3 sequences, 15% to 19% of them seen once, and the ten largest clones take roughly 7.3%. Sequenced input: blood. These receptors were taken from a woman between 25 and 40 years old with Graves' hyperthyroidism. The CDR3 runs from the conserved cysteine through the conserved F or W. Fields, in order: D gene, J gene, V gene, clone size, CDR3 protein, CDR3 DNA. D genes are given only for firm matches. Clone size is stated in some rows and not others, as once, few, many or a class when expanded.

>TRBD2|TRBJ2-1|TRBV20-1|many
CSASAGLAANEQFF
TGCAGTGCTAGCGCCGGACTAGCGGCCAATGAGCAGTTCTTC
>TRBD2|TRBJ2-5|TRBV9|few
CASSAERLAGTQYF
TGTGCCAGCAGCGCAGAGAGACTAGCGGGTACCCAGTACTTC
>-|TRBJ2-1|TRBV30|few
CAWTPGGNSYNEQFF
TGTGCCTGGACGCCAGGGGGGAACTCCTACAATGAGCAGTTCTTC
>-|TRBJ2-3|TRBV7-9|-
CASSFYADDTQYF
TGTGCCAGCAGCTTTTACGCGGACGATACGCAGTATTTT
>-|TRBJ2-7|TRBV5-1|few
CASSLEAAYEQYF
TGCGCCAGCAGCTTGGAGGCAGCGTACGAGCAGTACTTC
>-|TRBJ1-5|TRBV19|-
CASTHGNQPQHF
TGTGCCAGTACCCACGGCAATCAGCCCCAGCATTTT
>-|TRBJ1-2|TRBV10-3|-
CAISDRADGYTF
TGTGCCATCAGTGACAGGGCGGATGGCTACACCTTC
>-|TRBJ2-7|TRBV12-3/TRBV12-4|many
CASSLSLHYEQYF
TGTGCCAGCAGTTTATCCCTTCATTACGAGCAGTACTTC
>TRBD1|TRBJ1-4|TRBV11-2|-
CASSLRDRVKNEKLFF
TGTGCCAGCAGCTTAAGGGACAGGGTTAAGAATGAAAAACTGTTTTTT
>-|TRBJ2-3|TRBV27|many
CASASLGSTDTQYF
TGTGCCAGCGCTTCACTAGGAAGCACAGATACGCAGTATTTT
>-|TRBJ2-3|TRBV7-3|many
CASSLDGATDTQYF
TGTGCCAGCAGCTTAGATGGAGCCACAGATACGCAGTATTTT
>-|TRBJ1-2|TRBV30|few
CAWSGRGANNYGYTF
TGTGCCTGGAGTGGTCGGGGGGCGAATAACTATGGCTACACCTTC
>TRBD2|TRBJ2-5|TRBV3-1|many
CASSLRTSWGTQYF
TGTGCCAGCAGCCTGAGGACTAGTTGGGGGACCCAGTACTTC
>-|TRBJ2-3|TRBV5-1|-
CASSLVLAHADTQYF
TGCGCCAGCAGCTTGGTGTTGGCACATGCTGATACGCAGTATTTT
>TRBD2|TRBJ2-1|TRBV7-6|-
CASSLEGTSGINEQFF
TGTGCCAGCAGCTTAGAGGGGACTAGCGGGATCAATGAGCAGTTCTTC
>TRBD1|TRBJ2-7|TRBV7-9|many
CASSARDRGSKQYF
TGTGCCAGCAGCGCCCGGGACAGGGGGTCTAAGCAGTACTTC
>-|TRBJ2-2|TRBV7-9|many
CASSTAENTGELFF
TGTGCCAGCAGCACGGCGGAGAACACCGGGGAGCTGTTTTTT
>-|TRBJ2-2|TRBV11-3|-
CASSVRMWGGELFF
TGTGCCAGCAGCGTCAGGATGTGGGGCGGGGAGCTGTTTTTT
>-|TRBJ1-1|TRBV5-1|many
CASSAEQGWTEAFF
TGCGCCAGCAGCGCAGAACAGGGATGGACTGAAGCTTTCTTT
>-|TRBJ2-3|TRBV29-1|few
CSVVLTGGTDTQYF
TGCAGCGTTGTGCTGACGGGAGGCACAGATACGCAGTATTTT
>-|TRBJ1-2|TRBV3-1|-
CASSQNSRIKYGYTF
TGTGCCAGCAGCCAAAATTCAAGGATTAAGTATGGCTACACCTTC
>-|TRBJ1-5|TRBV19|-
CASSGRTVTRNQPQHF
TGTGCCAGTAGTGGGAGGACAGTCACGCGCAATCAGCCCCAGCATTTT
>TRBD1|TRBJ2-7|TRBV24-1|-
CATSDHRDSYEQYF
TGTGCCACCAGTGACCACCGGGACAGCTACGAGCAGTACTTC
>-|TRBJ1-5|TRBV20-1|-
CSASNRENQPQHF
TGCAGTGCTAGCAACAGGGAGAATCAGCCCCAGCATTTT
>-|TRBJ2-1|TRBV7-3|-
CASSLARAGPGNEQFF
TGTGCCAGCAGCTTAGCCCGCGCGGGGCCGGGGAATGAGCAGTTCTTC
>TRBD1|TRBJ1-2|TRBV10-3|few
CAISPTGVIDYGYTF
TGTGCCATCAGTCCGACAGGGGTGATAGACTATGGCTACACCTTC
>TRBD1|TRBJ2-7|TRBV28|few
CASSLRDRTTYEQYF
TGTGCCAGCAGCCTCCGGGACAGGACCACGTACGAGCAGTACTTC
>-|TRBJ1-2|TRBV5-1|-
CASSPEPGDLGYGYTF
TGCGCCAGCAGCCCCGAACCAGGGGACTTGGGTTATGGCTACACCTTC
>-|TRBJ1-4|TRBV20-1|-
CSASGLEGEKLFF
TGCAGTGCTTCAGGGCTGGAAGGTGAAAAACTGTTTTTT
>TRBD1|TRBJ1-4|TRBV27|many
CASSRQGYGNEKLFF
TGTGCCAGCAGTCGACAGGGGTACGGTAATGAAAAACTGTTTTTT
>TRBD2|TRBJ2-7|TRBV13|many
CASSGLAGETYEQYF
TGTGCCAGCAGCGGACTAGCGGGGGAGACCTACGAGCAGTACTTC
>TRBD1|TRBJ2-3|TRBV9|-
CASSDLTGGSDTQYF
TGTGCCAGCAGCGACTTGACAGGGGGCTCCGATACGCAGTATTTT
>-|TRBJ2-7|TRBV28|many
CASSNVQGTREQYF
TGTGCCAGCAGTAACGTGCAGGGGACGAGAGAGCAGTACTTC
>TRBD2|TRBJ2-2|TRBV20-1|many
CSARPSGREGTGELFF
TGCAGTGCTAGACCTAGCGGGAGGGAGGGCACCGGGGAGCTGTTTTTT
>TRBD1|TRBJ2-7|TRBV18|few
CASSSGTGEYEQYF
TGTGCCAGCTCTTCCGGGACAGGGGAGTACGAGCAGTACTTC
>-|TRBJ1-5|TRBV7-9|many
CASSFTGNQPQHF
TGTGCCAGCAGCTTCACAGGGAATCAGCCCCAGCATTTT
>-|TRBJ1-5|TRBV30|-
CAWAGGAEGPQHF
TGTGCCTGGGCGGGGGGGGCTGAGGGGCCCCAGCATTTT
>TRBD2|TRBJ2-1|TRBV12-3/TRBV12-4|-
CASSNNRGTGLADEQFF
TGTGCCAGCAGTAACAACAGGGGCACAGGACTAGCGGATGAGCAGTTCTTC
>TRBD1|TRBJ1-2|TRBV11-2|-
CASSLIRTGAGRGYTF
TGTGCCAGCAGCCTAATTCGGACAGGGGCGGGTCGGGGCTACACCTTC
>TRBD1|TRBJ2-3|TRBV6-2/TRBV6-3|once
CASSYWDRGTDTQYF
TGTGCCAGCAGTTACTGGGACAGGGGGACAGATACGCAGTATTTT
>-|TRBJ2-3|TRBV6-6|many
CASSYLLEEGDTQYF
TGTGCCAGCAGTTACCTTCTAGAGGAGGGAGATACGCAGTATTTT